This T cell receptor beta chain was retrieved from a study of CD8 T cells in Susac syndrome. Trimming removed 3 bases at V and 5 bases at J, with 10 bases between. Germline V gene data show CDR1 as DFQATT and CDR2 as SNEGSKA (reference sequence). This CDR3 contains 12 residues. Random hexamers were used to reverse transcribe an amount of roughly 0.45 to 1 ug RNA. MiXCR, applied by TCRdb to the immunoSEQ multiplex PCR reads, yields one record per CDR3 protein. Of 120,000 to 150,000 distinct CDR3 sequences listed, roughly 95% were seen once; the top ten hold 0.075% to 0.1%. This receptor was identified in a human donor in good health. The sample consisted of CD4+ T cells from PBMCs. The chain has TRBV20-1 and TRBJ2-5; weak D call: TRBD1 (7 bases). In DNA form, the CDR3 reads TGCAGTGCTAGGTCAGGGGGGGAGACCCAGTACTTC. Its protein product is CSARSGGETQYF.